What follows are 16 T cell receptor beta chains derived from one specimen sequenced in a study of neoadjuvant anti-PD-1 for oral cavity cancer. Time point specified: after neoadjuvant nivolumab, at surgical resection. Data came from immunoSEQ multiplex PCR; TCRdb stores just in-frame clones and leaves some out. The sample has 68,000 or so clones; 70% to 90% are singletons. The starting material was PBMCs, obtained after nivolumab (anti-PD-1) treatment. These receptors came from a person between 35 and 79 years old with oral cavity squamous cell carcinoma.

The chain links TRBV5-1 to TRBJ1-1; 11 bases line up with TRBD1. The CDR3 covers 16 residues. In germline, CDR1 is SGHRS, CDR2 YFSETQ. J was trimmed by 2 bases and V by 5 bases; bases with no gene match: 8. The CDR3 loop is CASRVMGQGGNTEAFF. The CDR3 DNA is TGCGCCAGCAGGGTTATGGGACAGGGGGGAAACACTGAAGCTTTCTTT. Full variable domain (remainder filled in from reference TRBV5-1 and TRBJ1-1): KAGVTQTPRYLIKTRGQQVTLSCSPISGHRSVSWYQQTPGQGLQFLFEYFSETQRNKGNFPGRFSGRQFSNSRSEMNVSTLELGDSALYLCASRVMGQGGNTEAFFGQGTRLTVV.

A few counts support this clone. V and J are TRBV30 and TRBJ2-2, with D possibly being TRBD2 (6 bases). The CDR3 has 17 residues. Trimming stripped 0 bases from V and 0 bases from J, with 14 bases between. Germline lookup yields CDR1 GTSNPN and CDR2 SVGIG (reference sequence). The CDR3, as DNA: TGTGCCTGGAGTGTATATCGGGGGAGTGCGAACACCGGGGAGCTGTTTTTT. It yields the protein CAWSVYRGSANTGELFF. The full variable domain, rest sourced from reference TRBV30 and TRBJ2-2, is SQTIHQWPATLVQPVGSPLSLECTVEGTSNPNLYWYRQAAGRGLQLLFYSVGIGQISSEVPQNLSASRPQDRQFILSSKKLLLSDSGFYLCAWSVYRGSANTGELFFGEGSRLTVL.

The CDR3 is CASSSGQGSNYGYTF. The CDR3 region has the DNA TGTGCCAGCAGCTCCGGACAGGGATCGAACTATGGCTACACCTTC. This sequence joins TRBV7-2 and TRBJ1-2, with TRBD1 identical over 8 bases. The V gene's germline CDR1 is SGHTA and CDR2 FQGNSA. This CDR3 is built from 15 residues. Trimming removed 4 bases from V and 2 bases from J; junction bases left unmatched: 6.

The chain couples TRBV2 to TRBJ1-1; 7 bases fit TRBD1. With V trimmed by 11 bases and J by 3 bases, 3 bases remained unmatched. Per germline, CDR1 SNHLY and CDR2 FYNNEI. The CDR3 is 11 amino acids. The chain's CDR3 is CAAGGDTEAFF. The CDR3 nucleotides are TGTGCCGCAGGGGGGGACACTGAAGCTTTCTTT.

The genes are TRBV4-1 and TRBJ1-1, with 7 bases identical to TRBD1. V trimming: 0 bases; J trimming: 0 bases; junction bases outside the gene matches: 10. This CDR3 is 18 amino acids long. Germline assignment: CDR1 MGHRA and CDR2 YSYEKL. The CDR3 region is CASSQEGVGQIMNTEAFF. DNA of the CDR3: TGCGCCAGCAGCCAAGAAGGCGTGGGACAGATCATGAACACTGAAGCTTTCTTT.

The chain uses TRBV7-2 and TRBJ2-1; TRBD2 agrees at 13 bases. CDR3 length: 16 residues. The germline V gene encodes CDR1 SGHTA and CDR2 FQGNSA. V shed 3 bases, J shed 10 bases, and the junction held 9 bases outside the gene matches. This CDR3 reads CASSFYQGLAGVEQFF. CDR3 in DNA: TGTGCCAGCAGCTTCTACCAAGGACTAGCGGGAGTGGAGCAGTTCTTC.

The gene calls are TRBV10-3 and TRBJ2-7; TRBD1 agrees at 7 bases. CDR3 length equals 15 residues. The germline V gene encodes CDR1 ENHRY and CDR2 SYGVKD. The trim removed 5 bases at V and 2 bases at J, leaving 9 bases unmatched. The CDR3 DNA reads TGTGCCATCAGTTCCCGGGACAGTATCGCCTACGAGCAGTACTTC. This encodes CAISSRDSIAYEQYF.

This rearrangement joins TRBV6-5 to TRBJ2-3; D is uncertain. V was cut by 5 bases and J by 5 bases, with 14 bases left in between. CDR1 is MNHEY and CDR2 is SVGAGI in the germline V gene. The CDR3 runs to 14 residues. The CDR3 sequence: CASSVGILGDTQYF. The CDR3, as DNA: TGTGCCAGCAGTGTAGGGATTCTCGGAGATACGCAGTATTTT.

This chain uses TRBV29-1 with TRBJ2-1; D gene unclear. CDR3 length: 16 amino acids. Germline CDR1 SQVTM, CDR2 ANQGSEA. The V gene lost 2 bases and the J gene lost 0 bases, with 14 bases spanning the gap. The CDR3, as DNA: TGCAGCGTTGAACCCTGGGAACTAAGCTCCTACAATGAGCAGTTCTTC. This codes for CSVEPWELSSYNEQFF.

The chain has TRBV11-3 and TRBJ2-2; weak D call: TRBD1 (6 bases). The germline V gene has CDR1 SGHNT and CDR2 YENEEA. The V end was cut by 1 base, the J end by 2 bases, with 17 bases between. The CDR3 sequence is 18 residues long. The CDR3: CASSLGSTPGANTGELFF. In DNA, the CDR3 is TGTGCCAGCAGCTTAGGGTCAACCCCAGGGGCCAACACCGGGGAGCTGTTTTTT.

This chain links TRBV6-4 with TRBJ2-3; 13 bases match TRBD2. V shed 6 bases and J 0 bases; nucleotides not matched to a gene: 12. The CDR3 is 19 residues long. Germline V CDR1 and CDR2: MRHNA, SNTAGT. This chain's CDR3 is CASRGTSGTIGASTDTQYF. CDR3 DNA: TGTGCCAGCAGGGGGACTAGCGGGACGATTGGGGCTAGCACAGATACGCAGTATTTT.

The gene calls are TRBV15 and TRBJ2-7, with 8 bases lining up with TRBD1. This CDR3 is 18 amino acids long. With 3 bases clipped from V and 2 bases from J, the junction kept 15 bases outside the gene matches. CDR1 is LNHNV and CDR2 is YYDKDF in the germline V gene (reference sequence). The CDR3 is CATSSGGGNRGNPYEQYF. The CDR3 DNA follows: TGTGCCACCAGCAGTGGGGGTGGCAACAGGGGGAATCCCTACGAGCAGTACTTC.

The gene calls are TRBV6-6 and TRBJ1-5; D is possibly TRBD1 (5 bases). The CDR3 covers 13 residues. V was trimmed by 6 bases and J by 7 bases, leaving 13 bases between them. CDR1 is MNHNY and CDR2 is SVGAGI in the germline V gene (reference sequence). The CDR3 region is CASSDSALQPQHF. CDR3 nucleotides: TGTGCCAGCAGCGACAGTGCCCTCCAGCCCCAGCATTTT.

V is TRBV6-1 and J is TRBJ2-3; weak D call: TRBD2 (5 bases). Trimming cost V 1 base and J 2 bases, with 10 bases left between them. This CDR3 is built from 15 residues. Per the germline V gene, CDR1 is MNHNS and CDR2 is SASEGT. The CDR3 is CASSEDIGNTDTQYF. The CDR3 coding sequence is TGTGCCAGCAGTGAAGATATCGGGAACACAGATACGCAGTATTTT.

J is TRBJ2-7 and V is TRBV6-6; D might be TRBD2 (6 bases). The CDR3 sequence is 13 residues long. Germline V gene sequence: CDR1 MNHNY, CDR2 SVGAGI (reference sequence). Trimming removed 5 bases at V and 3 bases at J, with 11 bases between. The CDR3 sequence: CASSTAGNYEQYF. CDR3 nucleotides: TGTGCCAGCAGTACGGCGGGGAACTACGAGCAGTACTTC.

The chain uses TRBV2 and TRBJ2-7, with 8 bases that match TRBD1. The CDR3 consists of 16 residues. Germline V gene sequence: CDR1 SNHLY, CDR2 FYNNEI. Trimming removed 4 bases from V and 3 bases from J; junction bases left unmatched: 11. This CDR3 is CASSVAARTGLYEQYF. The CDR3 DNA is TGTGCCAGCAGTGTCGCCGCCAGGACAGGGCTCTACGAGCAGTACTTC.